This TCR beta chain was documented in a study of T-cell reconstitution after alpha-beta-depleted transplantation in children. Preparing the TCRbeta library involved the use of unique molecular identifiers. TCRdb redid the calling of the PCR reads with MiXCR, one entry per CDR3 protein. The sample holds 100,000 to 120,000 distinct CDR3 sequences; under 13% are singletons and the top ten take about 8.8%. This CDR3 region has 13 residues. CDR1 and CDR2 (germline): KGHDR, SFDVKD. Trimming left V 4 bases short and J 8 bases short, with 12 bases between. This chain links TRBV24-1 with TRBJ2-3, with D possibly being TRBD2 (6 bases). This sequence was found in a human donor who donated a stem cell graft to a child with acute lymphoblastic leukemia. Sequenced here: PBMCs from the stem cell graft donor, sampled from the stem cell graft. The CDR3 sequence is CATSESPGATQYF. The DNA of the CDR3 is TGTGCCACCAGTGAATCCCCGGGAGCTACGCAGTATTTT.